Below are 31 T cell receptor beta chains sequenced from a single sample in a study of T cell repertoires in cytomegalovirus infection. Their cognate antigens are unknown. MiXCR, applied by TCRdb to the reads, yields one record per CDR3 protein. The sample has about 500,000 distinct CDR3 sequences, 33% seen once. This specimen consisted of cultured PBMCs, obtained from culture after CMV antigen stimulation. All receptors derive from a human donor in good health (CMV status not recorded). Some clones in this sample may be carry-over from other donors' samples.

The V gene is TRBV12-3 or TRBV12-4, the J gene TRBJ2-1; tentatively, D is TRBD1 or TRBD2 (6 bases each). The CDR3 covers 15 residues. Trimming cost V 7 bases and J 4 bases, with 17 bases left between them. The CDR3 DNA is TGTGCCAGCACCCCGGAGGGGGACTTATACAATGAGCAGTTCTTC. It codes for CASTPEGDLYNEQFF.

The chain links TRBV27 to TRBJ1-2, with D hard to call. The germline V and J ends were trimmed by 0 bases and 4 bases, with 15 bases remaining between them. The CDR3 totals 16 residues. Germline V gene data show CDR1 as MNHEY and CDR2 as SMNVEV (reference sequence). The CDR3 region is CASSLSKSAGTYGYTF. The CDR3, as DNA: TGTGCCAGCAGTTTATCTAAGAGTGCAGGAACCTATGGCTACACCTTC.

The chain uses TRBV20-1 and TRBJ2-3, with no clear D. The germline gives CDR1 DFQATT, CDR2 SNEGSKA (reference sequence). This CDR3 region has 11 residues. The V end was cut by 6 bases, the J end by 4 bases, with 8 bases between. The CDR3: CSALQSDTQYF. The CDR3, as DNA: TGCAGTGCCCTACAATCAGATACGCAGTATTTT.

This clonotype was recorded only once. At one end, the junction sequence differs from germline, possibly due to a read error. The V call is TRBV14, the J call TRBJ2-1; 13 bases are a match to TRBD2. CDR1 SGHDN and CDR2 FVKESK come from the germline V gene. CDR3 length: 18 residues. The CDR3 region has the DNA TGTGCCAGCAGCCAATTCCCCGGGACTAGCGGGACCGACAATGAGAAGTTCTTC. This gives the protein CASSQFPGTSGTDNEKFF.

Many counts were recorded for this clonotype. The chain recombines TRBV7-2 with TRBJ2-1; the match to TRBD2 covers 9 bases. Germline trimming cut 5 bases from V and 4 bases from J; bases unmatched to any gene: 12. Per germline, CDR1 SGHTA and CDR2 FQGNSA. The CDR3 is made up of 17 amino acids. The CDR3 sequence is CASSPDVSSGAYNEQFF. The CDR3 bases are TGTGCCAGCAGCCCAGACGTCTCTAGCGGGGCGTACAATGAGCAGTTCTTC.

This rearrangement joins TRBV12-3 or TRBV12-4 to TRBJ2-3; 8 nucleotides agree with TRBD1. The trim removed 7 bases at V and 4 bases at J, leaving 7 bases unmatched. The CDR3 spans 14 residues. The CDR3 loop reads CASTKDRVSDTQYF. CDR3 DNA: TGTGCCAGCACCAAGGACAGGGTGTCAGATACGCAGTATTTT.

This chain joins TRBV12-3 or TRBV12-4 and TRBJ2-4, with D perhaps assigned TRBD1 or TRBD2 (6 bases each). Trimming cost V 1 base and J 0 bases, with 7 bases left between them. The CDR3 covers 15 residues. The DNA of the CDR3 is TGTGCCAGCAGTTTAGAGGGGGGAGCCAAAAACATTCAGTACTTC. This encodes CASSLEGGAKNIQYF.

This clonotype has more than one count but fewer than ten. The chain recombines TRBV6-2 or TRBV6-3 with TRBJ2-1; no clear D. The ends were cut back, 2 bases at V and 6 bases at J, with 11 bases in the middle. Germline-derived CDR1 and CDR2 are MNHEY and SVGEGT. This CDR3 region has 14 residues. DNA of the CDR3: TGTGCCAGCAGTTACCTGGTCGGAGCCAATGAGCAGTTCTTC. Its translation: CASSYLVGANEQFF.

The rearrangement links TRBV5-4 to TRBJ2-1, with no clear D. The germline CDR1 and CDR2 sequences are SGHNT and YYREEE (reference sequence). The CDR3 totals 12 residues. V was pared by 1 base and J by 9 bases, with 8 bases between. The DNA of the CDR3 is TGTGCCAGCAGCTTGTATGGGCGTGAGCAGTTCTTC. This translates into CASSLYGREQFF.

This chain uses TRBV6-2 or TRBV6-3 with TRBJ2-1; 13 bases fit TRBD2. Germline values: CDR1 MNHEY, CDR2 SVGEGT. The CDR3 is 15 amino acids. V gave up 7 bases and J gave up 7 bases; unmatched junction bases: 7. CDR3 in amino acids: CASTSGLAGLNEQFF. CDR3 bases: TGTGCCAGCACCTCGGGACTAGCGGGACTGAATGAGCAGTTCTTC.

This clonotype was counted only a few times. The V call is TRBV7-6, the J call TRBJ2-7; D is undetermined. Germline V gives CDR1 SGHVS, CDR2 FNYEAQ. The CDR3 runs to 14 residues. Deletions cut 10 bases from V and 0 bases from J, with 16 bases between. The CDR3 bases are TGTGCCATCTCGGGTCAAGAGAACTCCTACGAGCAGTACGTC. Amino acid sequence: CAISGQENSYEQYV.

Comments on this clonotype: One end of the junction is discordant with germline, which a read error may explain. As DNA, the CDR3 is TGTGCCAGCAGCTGGGGAACTTACGAGCAGTACTTC. Protein: CASSWGTYEQYF. The gene calls are TRBV5-3 and TRBJ2-7; D is ambiguous. TRBV5-3 is given ORF status, its function remaining uncertain. The CDR3 contains 12 residues.

This clonotype was found once. The rearrangement uses TRBV6-2 or TRBV6-3 and TRBJ2-1, with 10 bases identical to TRBD2. CDR1 and CDR2 from the germline V gene are MNHEY and SVGEGT. V lost 1 base to trimming and J lost 6 bases; unmatched junction nucleotides: 9. The CDR3 covers 17 residues. The CDR3 reads CASSYWSGRAGGNEQFF. CDR3 in DNA: TGTGCCAGCAGTTACTGGAGCGGGAGGGCCGGGGGCAATGAGCAGTTCTTC.

DNA for the CDR3: TGTGCCAGCAGCGAAGTGACAGGGAGCGGGGCCAACGTCCTGACTTTC. This gives the protein CASSEVTGSGANVLTF. The chain links TRBV3-1 to TRBJ2-6; 7 bases fit TRBD1. CDR1 is LGHDT and CDR2 is YNNKEL in the germline V gene (reference sequence). The trim removed 5 bases at V and 4 bases at J, leaving 8 bases unmatched. The CDR3 loop spans 16 amino acids.

This clonotype was seen many times. The chain carries TRBV7-2 and TRBJ1-2; D is unresolved. Germline V gene sequence: CDR1 SGHTA, CDR2 FQGNSA. Trimming removed 5 bases from V and 1 base from J, with 14 bases in between. CDR3 size: 15 residues. The CDR3: CASSLRHEGNYGYTF. CDR3 sequence (DNA): TGTGCCAGCAGCCTAAGACATGAGGGTAACTATGGCTACACCTTC.

A single count supports this clonotype. The rearrangement joins TRBV19 to TRBJ1-1; no clear D. Germline-derived CDR1 and CDR2 are LNHDA and SQIVND (reference sequence). The CDR3 has 14 amino acids. Between the trimmed V and J ends, which lost 6 bases and 2 bases, there was a span of 13 bases. The CDR3 protein is CASRLVLLNTEAFF. The CDR3 DNA is TGTGCCAGTAGATTAGTGCTTCTCAACACTGAAGCTTTCTTT.

This clonotype has a handful of counts. The DNA for the CDR3 is TGTGCCAGCAGTTCCCGGAGACACAGGGGGCTCACCTACGAGCAGTACTTC. Translating gives CASSSRRHRGLTYEQYF. V gene TRBV7-2 combines with J gene TRBJ2-7; 9 bases are a match to TRBD1. CDR1 and CDR2 from the germline V gene are SGHTA and FQGNSA. This CDR3 contains 17 residues. V trimming: 6 bases; J trimming: 2 bases; junction bases outside the gene matches: 14.

The chain carries TRBV11-2 and TRBJ1-1; D perhaps matches TRBD1 (6 bases). Trimming took off 4 bases at V and 1 base at J, with 10 bases between the two ends. The CDR3 extends over 14 amino acids. Germline CDR1 and CDR2: SGHAT and FQNNGV. CDR3 in DNA: TGTGCCAGCAGCTCGGGAGGGGGGAACACTGAAGCTTTCTTT. Translated: CASSSGGGNTEAFF.

This clonotype was counted a single time. The rearrangement uses TRBV12-3 or TRBV12-4 and TRBJ1-5; 11 positions agree with TRBD1. Trimming cost V 6 bases and J 6 bases; bases outside gene matches: 7. The CDR3 totals 15 residues. This CDR3 reads CASRRTGGISQPQHF. CDR3 in DNA: TGTGCCAGCAGGCGGACAGGGGGCATAAGTCAGCCCCAGCATTTT.

In regard to this clonotype: A junction end diverges from the germline sequence, so it may reflect a read error. V usage is TRBV5-1 and J usage is TRBJ1-1; 8 positions agree with TRBD1. This CDR3 comprises 15 residues. Germline CDR1 reads SGHRS; CDR2 reads YFSETQ. In DNA, the CDR3 is TGCGCCAGCAGCACCATGACAGGGGAGAACGCTGAAGCTTTCTTT. Its translation is CASSTMTGENAEAFF.

This clonotype was detected a few times. This chain uses TRBV7-2 with TRBJ2-3; a possible D gene is TRBD2 (5 bases). Germline CDR1 SGHTA, CDR2 FQGNSA. The V and J ends lost 0 bases and 0 bases respectively, with 7 bases between them. The CDR3 consists of 15 residues. CDR3 DNA sequence: TGTGCCAGCAGCTTAGCGAGGGATAGCACAGATACGCAGTATTTT. It translates to CASSLARDSTDTQYF.

Only a few counts were recorded for this clonotype. The rearrangement links TRBV7-2 to TRBJ2-7; 12 bases match TRBD2. Germline V gives CDR1 SGHTA, CDR2 FQGNSA. The CDR3 consists of 13 residues. The CDR3 DNA reads TGTGCCAGCAGCCTAGCGGGAGGGCGGGAGCAGTACGTC. This translates into CASSLAGGREQYV.

The sample holds a few counts of this clonotype. This chain uses TRBV6-2 or TRBV6-3 with TRBJ2-7; the D gene is possibly TRBD1 (5 bases). The CDR3 consists of 13 residues. CDR1 is MNHEY and CDR2 is SVGEGT in the germline V gene. Trimming took off 4 bases at V and 0 bases at J, with 7 bases between the two ends. The CDR3 sequence: CASSWGDSYEQYF. The CDR3 DNA reads TGTGCCAGCAGTTGGGGCGACTCCTACGAGCAGTACTTC.

This clonotype was counted between two and nine times. V usage is TRBV12-3 or TRBV12-4 and J usage is TRBJ2-5; D possibly corresponds to TRBD2 (5 bases). V shed 7 bases and J shed 1 base, with 13 bases lying between them. The CDR3 consists of 14 residues. Written as DNA, the CDR3 is TGTGCCAGCACCCCCACCGGGGTCCAAGAGACCCAGTACTTC. The encoded protein is CASTPTGVQETQYF.

This sequence joins TRBV7-2 and TRBJ1-1, with no clear D. The CDR3 has 15 amino acids. Germline V CDR1 and CDR2: SGHTA, FQGNSA. V gave up 2 bases and J gave up 1 base, with 11 bases separating them. CDR3 region: CASSLIAVSNTEAFF. CDR3 nucleotide sequence: TGTGCCAGCAGCTTAATTGCGGTTTCGAACACTGAAGCTTTCTTT.

The chain links TRBV19 to TRBJ2-4, with D tentatively TRBD2 (5 bases). Looked up from germline, CDR1 is LNHDA and CDR2 is SQIVND (reference sequence). This CDR3 contains 15 residues. Trimming took 4 bases from V and 3 from J, leaving 13 bases between them. Here the CDR3 DNA reads TGTGCCAGTAGTACCCCCGAGGGAATCAAAAACATTCAGTACTTC. Translation: CASSTPEGIKNIQYF. The full variable domain, completed using reference TRBV19 and TRBJ2-4, is DGGITQSPKYLFRKEGQNVTLSCEQNLNHDAMYWYRQDPGQGLRLIYYSQIVNDFQKGDIAEGYSVSREKKESFPLTVTSAQKNPTAFYLCASSTPEGIKNIQYFGAGTRLSVL.

The V call is TRBV7-6, the J call TRBJ2-1, with D perhaps TRBD2 (5 bases). This CDR3 has 13 amino acids. V lost 3 bases to trimming and J lost 10 bases, with 13 bases between them. Germline assignment: CDR1 SGHVS and CDR2 FNYEAQ. CDR3 DNA: TGTGCCAGCAGCTTCGGGGAGCTCGGCGAGCAGTTCTTC. It specifies CASSFGELGEQFF. Drawing the rest from reference TRBV7-6 and TRBJ2-1, the complete variable domain is GAGVSQSPRYKVTKRGQDVALRCDPISGHVSLYWYRQALGQGPEFLTYFNYEAQQDKSGLPNDRFSAERPEGSISTLTIQRTEQRDSAMYRCASSFGELGEQFFGPGTRLTVL.

This clonotype was seen only a few times. This chain uses TRBV28 with TRBJ1-2; 9 bases are a match to TRBD1. CDR3 length: 15 residues. Unmatched junction bases numbered 11, after V lost 4 bases and J lost 8 bases. The germline CDR1 and CDR2 sequences are MDHEN and SYDVKM. The CDR3: CASSSTGGASWGYTF. CDR3 in DNA: TGTGCCAGCAGTTCCACAGGGGGCGCGTCGTGGGGCTACACCTTC.

This clonotype was seen more than once but under ten times. The gene calls are TRBV6-2 or TRBV6-3 and TRBJ2-2; 11 bases map to TRBD1. Germline-derived CDR1 and CDR2 are MNHEY and SVGEGT. With V trimmed by 2 bases and J by 8 bases, 4 bases remained unmatched. CDR3 size: 15 residues. Here the CDR3 reads CASSYRTGGRGELFF. For the CDR3, the DNA is TGTGCCAGCAGTTACCGGACAGGGGGCAGAGGGGAGCTGTTTTTT.

This clonotype has a count of ten or more. The rearrangement joins TRBV7-2 to TRBJ2-3; 13 nucleotides agree with TRBD2. The V and J ends lost 6 bases and 0 bases, in that order; junction bases with no gene match: 3. This CDR3 region has 16 residues. Per the germline V gene, CDR1 is SGHTA and CDR2 is FQGNSA. CDR3 residues: CASSSGLAGSTDTQYF. CDR3 sequence (DNA): TGTGCCAGCAGTTCGGGACTAGCGGGAAGCACAGATACGCAGTATTTT. Full variable domain (outside the CDR3, taken from reference TRBV7-2 and TRBJ2-3): GAGVSQSPSNKVTEKGKDVELRCDPISGHTALYWYRQSLGQGLEFLIYFQGNSAPDKSGLPSDRFSAERTGGSVSTLTIQRTQQEDSAVYLCASSSGLAGSTDTQYFGPGTRLTVL.

This chain uses TRBV7-8 with TRBJ2-1, with 7 bases fitting TRBD1. This CDR3 comprises 14 residues. The germline V gene encodes CDR1 SGHVS and CDR2 FQNEAQ. V lost 1 base to trimming and J lost 8 bases; unmatched junction nucleotides: 5. CDR3 sequence (DNA): TGTGCCAGCAGCTTAGAGACAGGGAAGGATGAGCAGTTCTTC. Residues: CASSLETGKDEQFF.